A single sample is the source of the 25 T cell receptor beta chains below, sequenced in a study of blood T cell repertoires in COVID-19. Sequencing used immunoSEQ multiplex PCR; TCRdb keeps in-frame clones, though not all of them. The sample contains about 380,000 clones, 75% to 90% of which appear only once. The sequenced sample consisted of peripheral blood. These receptors all stem from a woman between 18 and 30 years old with acute or convalescent COVID-19.

This CDR3 is CASTAGSGNTIYF. For the CDR3, the DNA is TGTGCCAGTACGGCAGGCTCTGGAAACACCATATATTTT. The chain links TRBV27 to TRBJ1-3; D unresolved. Per germline, CDR1 MNHEY and CDR2 SMNVEV (reference sequence). V lost 9 bases and J 0 bases, leaving 9 bases between the germline ends. The CDR3 has 13 residues.

The chain couples TRBV9 to TRBJ1-4, with 7 positions matching TRBD1. J lost 0 bases, V lost 4 bases, and 3 bases had no gene match. The CDR3 sequence is 15 residues long. CDR1 and CDR2 (germline): SGDLS, YYNGEE. CDR3 nucleotide sequence: TGTGCCAGCAGCCTGCAGGGGGCAACTAATGAAAAACTGTTTTTT. Protein sequence: CASSLQGATNEKLFF.

J is TRBJ1-2 and V is TRBV7-9; D gene unclear. Germline CDR1 SEHNR, CDR2 FQNEAQ (reference sequence). This CDR3 spans 14 amino acids. The V end lost 0 bases, the J end lost 3 bases, and 8 bases lay between the germline ends. CDR3 bases: TGTGCCAGCAGCTTAGCGGTGTTAGACTATGGCTACACCTTC. This codes for CASSLAVLDYGYTF.

This clone was detected only once. The chain has TRBV30 and TRBJ1-6; D might be TRBD1 (5 bases). CDR3 length equals 14 residues. Trimming took 3 bases from V and 8 from J, leaving 14 bases between them. Germline V gene data show CDR1 as GTSNPN and CDR2 as SVGIG (reference sequence). The CDR3 is CAWSAGGIDSPLHF. CDR3 in DNA: TGTGCCTGGAGCGCCGGGGGGATTGATTCACCCCTCCACTTT. The full variable domain, its missing parts supplied by reference TRBV30 and TRBJ1-6, is SQTIHQWPATLVQPVGSPLSLECTVEGTSNPNLYWYRQAAGRGLQLLFYSVGIGQISSEVPQNLSASRPQDRQFILSSKKLLLSDSGFYLCAWSAGGIDSPLHFGNGTRLTVT.

The V call is TRBV23-1, the J call TRBJ2-1, with TRBD2 as a possible D gene (6 bases). TRBV23-1 is identified as an open reading frame with a role that is uncertain. Deletions cut 6 bases from V and 0 bases from J, with 18 bases between. CDR3 length equals 17 residues. The CDR3 region has the DNA TGCGCCAGCAGCCAAGTAAGGGACTGGTGCTCCTACAATGAGCAGTTCTTC. As protein: CASSQVRDWCSYNEQFF.

This clone has only one observation. The V call is TRBV14, the J call TRBJ1-1, with a possible D match to TRBD1 (6 bases). The CDR3 loop spans 16 amino acids. CDR1 SGHDN and CDR2 FVKESK come from the germline V gene. The V end lost 2 bases, the J end lost 1 base, and 14 bases lay between the germline ends. The CDR3 nucleotides read TGTGCCAGCAGCCAATTTTTCACAGGGACGAACACTGAAGCTTTCTTT. This gives the protein CASSQFFTGTNTEAFF.

The gene calls are TRBV7-8 and TRBJ2-7; the D is unclear. The CDR3 consists of 13 residues. CDR1 SGHVS and CDR2 FQNEAQ come from the germline V gene. The germline V and J ends were trimmed by 1 base and 3 bases, with 7 bases remaining between them. This CDR3 reads CASSLELIYEQYF. The CDR3 bases are TGTGCCAGCAGCTTAGAGCTGATCTACGAGCAGTACTTC.

This clone was seen a single time. The gene calls are TRBV6-4 and TRBJ2-2; no firm D call. The CDR3 length is 14 residues. CDR1 and CDR2 from the germline V gene are MRHNA and SNTAGT. With 8 bases removed from V and 1 base from J, the gap between germline ends came to 11 bases. CDR3 loop: CASRPSVNTGELFF. The CDR3 DNA reads as TGTGCCAGCCGTCCATCAGTGAACACCGGGGAGCTGTTTTTT.

The genes are TRBV6-5 and TRBJ2-5; D possibly corresponds to TRBD2 (5 bases). The CDR3 has 14 amino acids. Germline-derived CDR1 and CDR2 are MNHEY and SVGAGI. Trimming shortened V by 8 bases and J by 0 bases, and 13 bases separated the two germline ends. The chain's CDR3 is CASGWRRYQETQYF. The CDR3 nucleotides read TGTGCCAGCGGTTGGAGGAGGTACCAAGAGACCCAGTACTTC.

This sequence joins TRBV5-8 and TRBJ2-7; tentatively, D is TRBD1 (5 bases). The germline V gene encodes CDR1 SGHTS and CDR2 YDEGEE. The CDR3 is made up of 13 amino acids. With 2 bases removed from V and 5 bases from J, the gap between germline ends came to 11 bases. CDR3 protein: CASSFSRANEQYF. CDR3 nucleotide sequence: TGTGCCAGCAGCTTCAGCAGGGCTAACGAGCAGTACTTC.

This clone was seen at least ten times. V is TRBV4-1 and J is TRBJ2-3; 7 nucleotides agree with TRBD2. Per germline, CDR1 MGHRA and CDR2 YSYEKL. Germline trimming cut 4 bases from V and 4 bases from J; bases unmatched to any gene: 5. The CDR3 extends over 14 amino acids. CDR3 sequence: CASSPGLVADTQYF. The DNA of the CDR3 is TGCGCCAGCAGCCCCGGACTAGTCGCAGATACGCAGTATTTT.

The rearrangement links TRBV18 to TRBJ1-6; no firm D call. V shed 3 bases and J shed 8 bases, with 8 bases lying between them. Germline V lookup: CDR1 KGHSH, CDR2 LQKENI. The CDR3 spans 13 residues. CDR3 amino acids: CASSPAVDSPLHF. For the CDR3, the DNA is TGTGCCAGCTCACCGGCGGTAGATTCACCCCTCCACTTT.

The chain recombines TRBV19 with TRBJ2-3; the D is unclear. Germline CDR1 and CDR2: LNHDA and SQIVND (reference sequence). CDR3 length: 12 residues. With 6 bases removed from V and 5 bases from J, the gap between germline ends came to 9 bases. The CDR3 sequence is CASSPPGDTQYF. CDR3 DNA: TGTGCCAGTAGCCCCCCGGGAGATACGCAGTATTTT.

The chain links TRBV6-5 to TRBJ1-4; D call uncertain. CDR1 and CDR2 (germline): MNHEY, SVGAGI. V dropped 6 bases and J dropped 4 bases, with 15 bases sitting between them. The CDR3 runs to 15 residues. The CDR3 DNA reads as TGTGCCAGCAGATACACGAACGGGGTTAATGAAAAACTGTTTTTT. Translating it yields CASRYTNGVNEKLFF.

The chain recombines TRBV19 with TRBJ2-7; no clear D gene. The CDR3 loop spans 15 amino acids. Germline V lookup: CDR1 LNHDA, CDR2 SQIVND (reference sequence). V lost 3 bases, J lost 6 bases, and 18 bases lay in between. The CDR3 DNA follows: TGTGCCAGTAGTATGTATTTGGGCAGTCCCCTCGAGCAGTACTTC. This sequence encodes CASSMYLGSPLEQYF.

Only a few counts were recorded for this clone. V and J are TRBV6-6 and TRBJ1-1; no reliable D call. Germline V lookup: CDR1 MNHNY, CDR2 SVGAGI (reference sequence). V was shortened by 7 bases and J by 6 bases, with 15 bases between the two germline ends. The CDR3 has 13 residues. The CDR3 DNA is TGTGCCAGCACCCGCCTTAGAGTTCCTGAAGCTTTCTTT. Translated: CASTRLRVPEAFF.

The gene calls are TRBV3-1 (or the pseudogene TRBV3-2) and TRBJ2-7; no clear D gene. Trimming pared 6 bases from V and 5 bases from J, leaving 17 bases between. Germline V gives CDR1 LGHDT, CDR2 YNNKEL (reference sequence). This CDR3 region has 14 residues. In nucleotides, the CDR3 is TGTGCCAGCAGACGTAAGCGAGAGTCTGACGAGCAGTACTTC. Encoded protein: CASRRKRESDEQYF.

This clone was detected only once. The rearrangement joins TRBV4-2 to TRBJ2-3; possibly TRBD2 for D (5 bases). This CDR3 spans 13 amino acids. Germline V gene data show CDR1 as LGHNA and CDR2 as YNFKEQ. Trimming left V 3 bases short and J 6 bases short, with 10 bases between. CDR3 in DNA: TGTGCCAGCAGCCAGGACTCCTTGGATACGCAGTATTTT. Translation: CASSQDSLDTQYF.

Many counts were recorded for this clone. Other DNA sequences of this sample code for an identical CDR3. This chain uses TRBV2 with TRBJ1-5; no clear D gene. The germline CDR1 and CDR2 sequences are SNHLY and FYNNEI. The CDR3 runs to 13 residues. Trimming took off 1 base at V and 4 bases at J, with 5 bases between the two ends. The CDR3 loop is CASSEGGNQPQHF. The CDR3 DNA sequence: TGTGCCAGCAGTGAAGGAGGGAATCAGCCCCAGCATTTT.

CDR3 sequence: CASSHLLGLAAVRSYNEQFF. CDR3 DNA sequence: TGTGCCAGCAGCCATTTGCTCGGACTAGCGGCAGTTCGCTCCTACAATGAGCAGTTCTTC. The chain recombines TRBV14 with TRBJ2-1, with 10 bases identical to TRBD2. With 3 bases clipped from V and 0 bases from J, the junction kept 14 bases outside the gene matches. Per the germline V gene, CDR1 is SGHDN and CDR2 is FVKESK. The CDR3 sequence is 20 residues long.

This rearrangement joins TRBV6-5 to TRBJ1-6, with 8 bases identical to TRBD1. Germline lookup yields CDR1 MNHEY and CDR2 SVGAGI. The V and J ends lost 4 bases and 6 bases, in that order; junction bases with no gene match: 2. The CDR3 has 14 residues. CDR3 protein: CASSFRGPNSPLHF. DNA for the CDR3: TGTGCCAGCAGTTTCAGGGGGCCTAATTCACCCCTCCACTTT.

The chain has TRBV3-1 (or the pseudogene TRBV3-2) and TRBJ2-2; 16 bases are a match to TRBD2. The CDR3 is made up of 20 amino acids. Germline lookup yields CDR1 LGHDT and CDR2 YNNKEL (reference sequence). V lost 0 bases, J lost 3 bases, and 7 bases stayed unmatched. The CDR3 reads CASSQDRGLAGGPDTGELFF. CDR3 nucleotides: TGTGCCAGCAGCCAAGACCGGGGACTAGCGGGGGGGCCCGACACCGGGGAGCTGTTTTTT.

The DNA of the CDR3 is TGTGCCAGCTCACCCCACCACCCCGGGACAGGCAATCAGCCCCAGCATTTT. Its protein product is CASSPHHPGTGNQPQHF. This sequence joins TRBV18 and TRBJ1-5; 7 nucleotides line up with TRBD1. The CDR3 has 17 amino acids. Germline V gene data show CDR1 as KGHSH and CDR2 as LQKENI. Germline trimming cut 3 bases from V and 2 bases from J; bases unmatched to any gene: 10.

The chain carries TRBV9 and TRBJ2-7; 7 positions agree with TRBD2. The trim removed 0 bases at V and 4 bases at J, leaving 7 bases unmatched. The CDR3 sequence is 15 residues long. The germline V gene encodes CDR1 SGDLS and CDR2 YYNGEE. The CDR3 loop reads CASSVAPAGAYEQYF. DNA of the CDR3: TGTGCCAGCAGCGTAGCCCCGGCGGGAGCTTACGAGCAGTACTTC.

The V gene is TRBV18, the J gene TRBJ2-1, with D unclear. This CDR3 spans 16 amino acids. The V and J ends lost 3 bases and 0 bases respectively, with 12 bases between them. The germline V gene has CDR1 KGHSH and CDR2 LQKENI. The CDR3: CASSPVTPSSYNEQFF. CDR3 nucleotides: TGTGCCAGCTCACCGGTGACTCCAAGCTCCTACAATGAGCAGTTCTTC.